These 16 T cell receptor beta chains share one sample of origin, sequenced in a study of T cells in localized non-small cell lung cancer. TCRdb keeps only in-frame clones here, not all; method: immunoSEQ multiplex PCR. Among about 70,000 clones listed, roughly 90% were seen once. The material was peripheral blood, obtained before any cancer treatment. These receptors were collected from a male donor aged 60 or over with stage III squamous cell lung carcinoma.

The chain joins TRBV28 to TRBJ2-1, with 13 nucleotides matching TRBD2. Germline CDR1 and CDR2: MDHEN and SYDVKM. Trimming at V came to 5 bases and at J to 4 bases, leaving 2 bases not matched to a gene. The CDR3 loop spans 15 amino acids. CDR3 protein: CASSPLAGGYNEQFF. CDR3 bases: TGTGCCAGCAGTCCACTAGCGGGGGGGTACAATGAGCAGTTCTTC.

V and J are TRBV7-8 and TRBJ1-2; D is unresolved. The CDR3 length is 13 residues. V lost 0 bases and J lost 5, with 7 bases in between. CDR1 and CDR2 from the germline V gene are SGHVS and FQNEAQ. As DNA, the CDR3 is TGTGCCAGCAGCTTAGCCCCCACATATGGCTACACCTTC. The encoded protein is CASSLAPTYGYTF.

The genes are TRBV27 and TRBJ2-3; possible D gene TRBD2, 6 bases. Germline lookup yields CDR1 MNHEY and CDR2 SMNVEV (reference sequence). The CDR3 totals 14 residues. Trimming cost V 6 bases and J 3 bases, with 13 bases left between them. The CDR3 sequence is CASSWRVETDTQYF. The CDR3, as DNA: TGTGCCAGCAGCTGGAGGGTGGAGACAGATACGCAGTATTTT.

This rearrangement joins TRBV2 to TRBJ2-3, with TRBD1 matching over 9 bases. Trimming removed 6 bases from V and 2 bases from J; junction bases left unmatched: 6. Germline lookup yields CDR1 SNHLY and CDR2 FYNNEI. The CDR3 has 15 residues. CDR3 sequence: CASSAGQGNTDTQYF. CDR3 coding DNA: TGTGCCAGCAGCGCAGGACAGGGGAACACAGATACGCAGTATTTT.

This chain connects TRBV7-2 to TRBJ1-1, with TRBD1 matching 8 bases. Germline V lookup: CDR1 SGHTA, CDR2 FQGNSA. This CDR3 has 14 amino acids. V shed 4 bases and J 7 bases; nucleotides not matched to a gene: 8. This CDR3 reads CASSSGGAEVEAFF. The CDR3 DNA follows: TGTGCCAGCAGCTCAGGGGGCGCGGAGGTTGAAGCTTTCTTT.

The rearrangement uses TRBV12-5 and TRBJ1-1; D not resolved. V lost 7 bases and J lost 6, with 12 bases in between. The germline CDR1 and CDR2 sequences are LGHNT and FRNRAP. The CDR3 runs to 12 residues. CDR3 loop: CASALLRSEAFF. The CDR3 DNA reads as TGTGCTAGTGCCCTTCTCAGGTCTGAAGCTTTCTTT.

This chain joins TRBV10-3 and TRBJ2-3; perhaps TRBD2 as D (6 bases). CDR3 length: 15 amino acids. Germline V lookup: CDR1 ENHRY, CDR2 SYGVKD. Between the trimmed V and J ends, which lost 4 bases and 0 bases, there was a span of 11 bases. CDR3 loop: CAISGRGFSTDTQYF. CDR3 coding DNA: TGTGCCATCAGTGGGAGGGGATTTAGCACAGATACGCAGTATTTT.

V gene TRBV12-2 combines with J gene TRBJ2-1; whether TRBD2, the table's D call, matches the DNA was not checked. TRBV12-2 is flagged as a pseudogene. CDR3 length: 13 amino acids. For the CDR3, the DNA is TGTGCAAGTCGCTTAGGGACTATTTTCAGGCAGTTCTTC. Amino acid sequence: CASRLGTIFRQFF.

This chain connects TRBV6-1 to TRBJ2-1; 9 bases are a match to TRBD1. J lost 7 bases, V lost 0 bases, and 7 bases had no gene match. CDR3 size: 16 residues. The V gene's germline CDR1 is MNHNS and CDR2 SASEGT. CDR3 sequence (DNA): TGTGCCAGCAGTGAAGCCTCGGGACAGGGTAAGAATGAGCAGTTCTTC. It specifies CASSEASGQGKNEQFF.

The J gene is TRBJ2-3, the V gene TRBV19, with unresolved D. Germline V gene lookup returns CDR1 LNHDA and CDR2 SQIVND (reference sequence). Deletions cut 5 bases from V and 4 bases from J, with 19 bases between. The CDR3 covers 16 residues. In DNA, the CDR3 is TGTGCCAGTAGTCCCCTCCTGACGGAGATAGCAGATACGCAGTATTTT. Encoded protein: CASSPLLTEIADTQYF.

The chain links TRBV30 to TRBJ1-5; D gene ambiguous. CDR1 and CDR2 from the germline V gene are GTSNPN and SVGIG (reference sequence). With 4 bases removed from V and 1 base from J, the gap between germline ends came to 8 bases. This CDR3 comprises 13 residues. CDR3 nucleotides: TGTGCCTGGACGGCCGAGAGCAATCAGCCCCAGCATTTT. This sequence encodes CAWTAESNQPQHF.

This chain uses TRBV5-1 with TRBJ2-5, with D possibly TRBD1 on 5 matching bases. The V end was cut by 0 bases, the J end by 5 bases, with 8 bases between. Germline V gene data show CDR1 as SGHRS and CDR2 as YFSETQ. There are 13 residues in the CDR3. CDR3 DNA: TGCGCCAGCAGCTTGGAGGGGTGGGAGACCCAGTACTTC. Protein sequence: CASSLEGWETQYF.

The V call is TRBV19, the J call TRBJ2-6; D could derive from TRBD1 or TRBD2 (6 bases each). The CDR3 extends over 16 amino acids. Per germline, CDR1 LNHDA and CDR2 SQIVND (reference sequence). V lost 4 bases and J 1 base, leaving 11 bases between the germline ends. CDR3: CASSNRGRSGANVLTF. The DNA for the CDR3 is TGTGCCAGTAGTAACCGGGGGCGGTCTGGGGCCAACGTCCTGACTTTC.

CDR3 bases: TGCGCCAGCAGCTTGTGGGACTCTTTAAGCACAGATACGCAGTATTTT. Translation gives CASSLWDSLSTDTQYF. The chain is built from TRBV5-1 and TRBJ2-3; D might be TRBD2 (6 bases). Per germline, CDR1 SGHRS and CDR2 YFSETQ. The germline V and J ends were trimmed by 1 base and 0 bases, with 12 bases remaining between them. The CDR3 is made up of 16 amino acids.

The chain has TRBV7-2 and TRBJ2-7; 8 nucleotides align to TRBD2. Trimming removed 1 base from V and 4 bases from J; junction bases left unmatched: 6. The CDR3 covers 15 residues. CDR1 is SGHTA, CDR2 FQGNSA, per germline. The CDR3 reads CASSLESAGGYEQYF. CDR3 sequence (DNA): TGTGCCAGCAGCTTAGAGTCGGCGGGGGGATACGAGCAGTACTTC. Using reference TRBV7-2 and TRBJ2-7 for the parts outside the CDR3, the full variable domain is GAGVSQSPSNKVTEKGKDVELRCDPISGHTALYWYRQSLGQGLEFLIYFQGNSAPDKSGLPSDRFSAERTGGSVSTLTIQRTQQEDSAVYLCASSLESAGGYEQYFGPGTRLTVT.

The chain employs TRBV5-1 and TRBJ1-4; D uncertain. The CDR3 sequence is 16 residues long. The V gene lost 0 bases and the J gene lost 0 bases, with 9 bases spanning the gap. CDR1 is SGHRS and CDR2 is YFSETQ in the germline V gene. CDR3: CASSLGPVSTNEKLFF. CDR3 nucleotide sequence: TGCGCCAGCAGCTTGGGGCCGGTATCAACTAATGAAAAACTGTTTTTT.